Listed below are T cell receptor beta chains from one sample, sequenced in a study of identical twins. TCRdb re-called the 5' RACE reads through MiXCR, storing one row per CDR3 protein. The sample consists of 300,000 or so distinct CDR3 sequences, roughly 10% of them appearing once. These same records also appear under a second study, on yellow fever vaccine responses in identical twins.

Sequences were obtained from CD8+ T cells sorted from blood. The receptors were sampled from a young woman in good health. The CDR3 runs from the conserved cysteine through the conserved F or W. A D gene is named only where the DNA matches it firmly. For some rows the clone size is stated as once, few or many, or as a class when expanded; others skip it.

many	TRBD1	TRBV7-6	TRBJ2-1	CASSFDRAKQFF	TGTGCCAGCAGCTTTGACAGGGCTAAGCAGTTCTTC
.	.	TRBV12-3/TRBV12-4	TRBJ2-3	CASSQATWADTQYF	TGTGCCAGCAGTCAGGCGACTTGGGCAGATACGCAGTATTTT
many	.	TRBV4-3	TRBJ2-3	CASSQGLALPDTQYF	TGCGCCAGCAGCCAAGGGCTAGCCCTCCCAGATACGCAGTATTTT
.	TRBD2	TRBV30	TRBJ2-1	CAWSGGTSGTVSYNEQFF	TGTGCCTGGAGTGGCGGGACTAGCGGGACCGTCTCCTACAATGAGCAGTTCTTC
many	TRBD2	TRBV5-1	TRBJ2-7	CASSFGLADSYEQYF	TGCGCCAGCAGCTTCGGACTAGCGGATTCCTACGAGCAGTACTTC
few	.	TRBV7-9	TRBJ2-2	CASSQPGRQTDTGELFF	TGTGCCAGCAGCCAACCCGGCCGACAGACAGACACCGGGGAGCTGTTTTTT
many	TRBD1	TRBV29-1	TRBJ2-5	CSVGGTGWVEETQYF	TGCAGCGTTGGAGGGACAGGTTGGGTAGAAGAGACCCAGTACTTC
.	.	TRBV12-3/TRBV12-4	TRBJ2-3	CASSFGENTSTDTQYF	TGTGCCAGCAGTTTTGGAGAAAACACTAGCACAGATACGCAGTATTTT
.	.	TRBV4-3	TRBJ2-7	CASSQDRGQVYEQYF	TGCGCCAGCAGCCAAGACAGGGGACAAGTATACGAGCAGTACTTC
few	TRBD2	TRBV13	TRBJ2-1	CASSPRGLAASSYNEQFF	TGTGCCAGCAGCCCACGAGGACTAGCGGCCAGCTCCTACAATGAGCAGTTCTTC
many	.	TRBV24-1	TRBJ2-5	CATSDLTGEETQYF	TGTGCCACCAGTGATTTGACGGGGGAAGAGACCCAGTACTTC
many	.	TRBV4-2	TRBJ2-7	CASSQGLESYEQYF	TGTGCCAGCAGCCAAGGACTAGAAAGTTACGAGCAGTACTTC
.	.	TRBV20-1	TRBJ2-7	CSARDHLGGYF	TGCAGTGCTAGAGACCACCTGGGCGGGTACTTC
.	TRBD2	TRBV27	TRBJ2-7	CASSLSGEGRSSYEQYF	TGTGCCAGCAGTTTATCGGGGGAGGGGCGGTCCTCCTACGAGCAGTACTTC
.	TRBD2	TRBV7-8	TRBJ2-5	CASSFSGTSGQETQYF	TGTGCCAGCAGCTTCTCCGGGACTAGCGGCCAAGAGACCCAGTACTTC
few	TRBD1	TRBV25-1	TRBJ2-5	CASSEFLGQGVETQYF	TGTGCCAGCAGTGAGTTTTTAGGACAGGGGGTGGAGACCCAGTACTTC
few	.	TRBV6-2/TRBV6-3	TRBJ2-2	CASSPIGTGAGELFF	TGTGCCAGCAGTCCAATTGGGACTGGGGCCGGGGAGCTGTTTTTT
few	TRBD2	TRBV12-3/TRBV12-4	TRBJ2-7	CASTPGGDKQYF	TGTGCCAGCACCCCCGGGGGGGACAAGCAGTACTTC
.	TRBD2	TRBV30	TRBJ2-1	CAWSTGGRLDEQFF	TGTGCCTGGTCTACGGGGGGGCGCTTAGATGAGCAGTTCTTC
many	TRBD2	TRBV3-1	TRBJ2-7	CASSQVLAFYEQYF	TGTGCCAGCAGCCAAGTACTAGCGTTCTACGAGCAGTACTTC
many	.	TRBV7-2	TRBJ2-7	CASSLNGELKYEQYF	TGTGCCAGCAGCTTGAATGGTGAGCTCAAATACGAGCAGTACTTC
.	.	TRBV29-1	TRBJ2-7	CSVEGDGTTYEQYF	TGCAGCGTTGAAGGGGACGGAACGACCTACGAGCAGTACTTC
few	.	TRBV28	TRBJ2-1	CASSLGGINEQFF	TGTGCCAGCAGTTTGGGAGGAATAAATGAGCAGTTCTTC
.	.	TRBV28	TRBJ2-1	CASSLWGGGDEQFF	TGTGCCAGCAGTTTATGGGGGGGCGGCGATGAGCAGTTCTTC
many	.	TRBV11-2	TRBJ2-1	CASSPQFPGHGALEQFF	TGTGCCAGCAGCCCACAGTTCCCGGGACACGGGGCGCTTGAGCAGTTCTTC
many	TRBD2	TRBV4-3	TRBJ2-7	CASSSRLAMNEQYF	TGCGCCAGCAGCTCACGACTAGCGATGAACGAGCAGTACTTC
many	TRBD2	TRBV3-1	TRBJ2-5	CASSLAGIQETQYF	TGTGCCAGCAGCCTAGCGGGGATCCAAGAGACCCAGTACTTC
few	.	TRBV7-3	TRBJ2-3	CASRMTDSSTDTQYF	TGTGCCAGCAGGATGACAGATTCTAGCACAGATACGCAGTATTTT
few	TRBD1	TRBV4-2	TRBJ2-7	CASSQTRQGLKYEQYF	TGTGCCAGCAGCCAAACAAGACAGGGGCTGAAATACGAGCAGTACTTC
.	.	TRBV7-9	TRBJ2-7	CASSYTGQLNYEQYF	TGTGCCAGCAGCTATACCGGACAGCTCAACTACGAGCAGTACTTC
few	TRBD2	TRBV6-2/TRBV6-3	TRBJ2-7	CASSKGTSGAHGQYF	TGTGCCAGCAGTAAAGGGACTAGCGGAGCCCACGGGCAGTACTTC
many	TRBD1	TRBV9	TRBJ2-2	CASSAPGGAGTGELFF	TGTGCCAGCAGCGCCCCAGGGGGCGCCGGCACCGGGGAGCTGTTTTTT
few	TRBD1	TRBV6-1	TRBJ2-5	CASSEQGVWQETQYF	TGTGCCAGCAGTGAACAGGGGGTTTGGCAAGAGACCCAGTACTTC
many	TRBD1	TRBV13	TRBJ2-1	CASSLVLGQGWNEQFF	TGTGCCAGCAGCTTGGTCCTGGGACAGGGATGGAATGAGCAGTTCTTC
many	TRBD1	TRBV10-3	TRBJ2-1	CAISDTGQGANEQFF	TGTGCCATCAGTGACACCGGACAGGGGGCTAATGAGCAGTTCTTC
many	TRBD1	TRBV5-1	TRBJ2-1	CASSWDRPYNEQFF	TGCGCCAGCAGCTGGGACAGGCCCTACAATGAGCAGTTCTTC
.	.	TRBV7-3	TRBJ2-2	CASSLDRAGELFF	TGTGCCAGCAGCTTAGATCGAGCCGGGGAGCTGTTTTTT
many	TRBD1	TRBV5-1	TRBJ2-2	CASSLAATGVTGELFF	TGCGCCAGCAGCTTGGCAGCAACAGGGGTCACCGGGGAGCTGTTTTTT
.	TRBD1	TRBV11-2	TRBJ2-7	CASSLGPPPGQEQYF	TGTGCCAGCAGCTTAGGCCCCCCTCCGGGACAGGAGCAGTACTTC
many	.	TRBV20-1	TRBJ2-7	CSARNRAYEQYF	TGCAGTGCTAGAAACAGGGCCTACGAGCAGTACTTC
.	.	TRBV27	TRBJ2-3	CASNSNPRGGSTDTQYF	TGTGCCAGCAATAGCAACCCCCGAGGGGGGTCGACAGATACGCAGTATTTT
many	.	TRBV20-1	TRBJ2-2	CSAYPYGLANTGELFF	TGCAGTGCTTACCCGTACGGTTTAGCTAACACCGGGGAGCTGTTTTTT
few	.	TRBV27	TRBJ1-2	CASSTTDPGTTLANYGYTF	TGTGCCAGCAGCACTACCGACCCGGGGACGACTTTAGCTAACTATGGCTACACCTTC
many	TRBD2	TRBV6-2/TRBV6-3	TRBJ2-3	CASSPRTSGISDTQYF	TGTGCCAGCAGTCCTAGGACTAGCGGGATTTCAGATACGCAGTATTTT
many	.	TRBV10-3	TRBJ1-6	CAIREGPRALHF	TGTGCCATCAGGGAGGGGCCTAGGGCCCTCCACTTT
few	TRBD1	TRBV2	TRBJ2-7	CANPRTGEFYEQYF	TGTGCCAACCCCAGGACAGGGGAATTTTACGAGCAGTACTTC
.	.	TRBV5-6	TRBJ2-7	CASSLRGIYEQYF	TGTGCCAGCAGCTTACGGGGAATCTACGAGCAGTACTTC
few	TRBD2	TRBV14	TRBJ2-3	CASSRRLAGGFGDTQYF	TGTGCCAGCAGCCGCCGACTAGCGGGGGGGTTCGGAGATACGCAGTATTTT
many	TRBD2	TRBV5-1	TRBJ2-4	CASMPQGLEDIQYF	TGCGCCAGCATGCCCCAGGGACTAGAGGACATTCAGTACTTC
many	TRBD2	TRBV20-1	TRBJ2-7	CSARAGRGIREQYF	TGCAGTGCTAGAGCGGGGCGGGGGATCCGAGAGCAGTACTTC
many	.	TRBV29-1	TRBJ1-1	CSVLPPDKDLAFF	TGCAGCGTCCTTCCCCCGGATAAGGATTTGGCTTTCTTT
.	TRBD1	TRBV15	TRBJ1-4	CATNRGLNEKLFF	TGTGCCACCAACAGGGGGCTTAATGAAAAACTGTTTTTT
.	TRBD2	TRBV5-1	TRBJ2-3	CASSPRRGDTDTQYF	TGCGCCAGCAGCCCGCGACGGGGGGACACAGATACGCAGTATTTT
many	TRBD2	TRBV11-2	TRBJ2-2	CASSSSTSRVVGGELFF	TGTGCCAGCAGCTCGTCGACTAGCCGCGTCGTCGGCGGGGAGCTGTTTTTT
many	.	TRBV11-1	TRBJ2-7	CASSHPGAESPQESSYEQYF	TGTGCCAGCAGCCACCCGGGGGCGGAGTCCCCCCAAGAGAGCTCCTACGAGCAGTACTTC
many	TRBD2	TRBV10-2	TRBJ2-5	CASKGAGQETQYF	TGCGCCAGCAAAGGAGCGGGGCAAGAGACCCAGTACTTC
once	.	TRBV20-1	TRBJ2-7	CSAHYDSAYEQYF	TGCAGTGCTCACTATGACAGCGCCTACGAGCAGTACTTC
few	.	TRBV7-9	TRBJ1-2	CASSHTTGNDYGYTF	TGTGCCAGCAGTCATACCACAGGGAACGACTATGGCTACACCTTC
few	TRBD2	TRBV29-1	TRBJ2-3	CSVGLAEHTDTQYF	TGCAGCGTTGGGCTAGCGGAGCACACAGATACGCAGTATTTT
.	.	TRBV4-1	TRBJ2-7	CASTQYPNSYEQYF	TGCGCCAGCACCCAGTATCCTAACTCCTACGAGCAGTACTTC